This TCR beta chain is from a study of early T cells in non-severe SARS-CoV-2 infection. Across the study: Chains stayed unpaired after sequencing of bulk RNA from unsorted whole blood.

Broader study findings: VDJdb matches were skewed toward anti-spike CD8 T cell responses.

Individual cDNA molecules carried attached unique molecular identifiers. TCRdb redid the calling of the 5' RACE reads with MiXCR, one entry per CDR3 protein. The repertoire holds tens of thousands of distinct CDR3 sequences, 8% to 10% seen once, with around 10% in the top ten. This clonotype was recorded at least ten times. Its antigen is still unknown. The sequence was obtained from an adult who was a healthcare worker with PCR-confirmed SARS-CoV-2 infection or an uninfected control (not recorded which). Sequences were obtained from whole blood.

The CDR3 sequence is CASSLVTGDNEQFF. DNA for the CDR3: TGTGCCAGCAGCTTAGTCACAGGGGACAATGAGCAGTTCTTC. The chain is built from TRBV7-2 and TRBJ2-1; 7 bases are shared with TRBD1. Germline V gene data show CDR1 as SGHTA and CDR2 as FQGNSA. The CDR3 covers 14 residues. Losses at the gene ends were 1 base for V and 5 bases for J; bases not matched to a gene: 2.